The clone carrying this TCR beta chain turned up a few times. Its antigen is not identified. CDR3 length: 14 residues. Germline assignment: CDR1 SGHKS and CDR2 YYEKEE (reference sequence). The J segment lost 3 bases and the V segment lost 4 bases, leaving 5 bases of the junction unmatched. The assay was immunoSEQ multiplex PCR, and TCRdb's table has in-frame clones only and misses some. Of 20,000 to 25,000 clones listed, 73% were seen once; the top ten hold more than 0.55%. This specimen belongs to a study of T cells after posttransplantation cyclophosphamide. Study-wide results and limits: TRB clonality was highly associated with recipient CMV seropositivity and reactivation.

The source of this sequence is a woman aged 55-69 years in good health, CMV-negative, and a related stem cell transplant donor. The chain employs TRBV5-5 and TRBJ2-7, with 9 positions matching TRBD2. What was sequenced was memory CD4+ T cells sorted from PBMCs. CDR3 in amino acids: CASSLTSGNYEQYF. The CDR3 nucleotides read TGTGCCAGCAGCCTGACTAGCGGCAACTACGAGCAGTACTTC.